This T cell receptor beta chain was obtained from a study of T cell clonotyping in hematopoietic cell transplantation. Some clones are missing from TCRdb's copy, which holds only in-frame ones; the method was immunoSEQ multiplex PCR. This sample yields fewer than 9,500 clones, of which under 95% are seen a single time; roughly 5% belongs to the top ten. The length of the CDR3 is 12 residues. V lost 3 bases, J lost 11 bases, and 13 bases lay in between. Looked up from germline, CDR1 is KGHSH and CDR2 is LQKENI. Overall study findings and caveats: Pathologically expanded recipient clonotypes increased progressively from day 30 to day 180 as diversity fell. Graft donor and pretransplant recipient Inverse Simpson Index values predicted broader posttransplant TCR diversity. Without cell sorting, CD4 versus CD8 contributions remain unresolved.

Recipient blood drawn about 28 days pretransplant and days 30, 100, 180 after. In this sample, this clone turned up a few times. Its antigen is undetermined. The TCR sequence derives from a male patient aged 45-60 years who had an allogeneic stem cell transplant from a related donor, so T cells may come from the graft donor. Some clones in this sample may be carry-over from other donors' samples. The sample consisted of PBMCs, taken 100 days after allogeneic stem cell transplant. The V gene is TRBV18, the J gene TRBJ1-1; D is uncertain. As DNA, the CDR3 is TGTGCCAGCTCACCTCCTGATGGCCGGGCTTTCTTT. This sequence encodes CASSPPDGRAFF.